This is a list of T cell receptor beta chains from one sample in a study of cytomegalovirus exposure and HLA in healthy donors. Here immunoSEQ multiplex PCR was the method, and the copy in TCRdb shows in-frame clones only, minus some. The sample has 150,000 or so clones; over 65% are singletons. Sequencing used PBMCs. The receptors derive from a man in his forties in good health and CMV-seropositive. Both conserved end residues are part of each CDR3. The D gene is left open where the match is weak. Size values are once, few and many counts, or a class for expanded clones, and some rows have none.

d_call j_call clone_size v_call cdr3_aa cdr3_nt
- TRBJ2-5 - TRBV5-1 CASSLFRGRGETQYF TGCGCCAGCAGCCTCTTCCGTGGCAGGGGAGAGACCCAGTACTTC
TRBD1 TRBJ1-1 few TRBV28 CASSFGTVNTEAFF TGTGCCAGCAGTTTTGGGACAGTGAACACTGAAGCTTTCTTT
- TRBJ1-2 once TRBV7-9 CASSLAGGRGYTF TGTGCCAGCAGCTTAGCAGGGGGACGAGGCTACACCTTC
- TRBJ1-2 - TRBV28 CAYAPDSKGQLYGYTF TGTGCTTATGCCCCCGATAGTAAAGGACAGTTATATGGCTACACCTTC
- TRBJ2-7 - TRBV10-1 CASSESNYGQYF TGCGCCAGCAGTGAGTCGAATTACGGGCAGTACTTC
TRBD1 TRBJ2-5 - TRBV28 CASSRHRGQETQYF TGTGCCAGCAGCCGACACAGGGGGCAAGAGACCCAGTACTTC
TRBD1 TRBJ1-2 - TRBV7-8 CASSSRTGPNYGYTF TGTGCCAGCAGCTCCCGGACAGGCCCTAACTATGGCTACACCTTC
TRBD1 TRBJ1-4 - TRBV5-4 CASRPGQATNEKLFF TGTGCCAGCCGCCCGGGACAGGCAACTAATGAAAAACTGTTTTTT
TRBD1 TRBJ2-3 - TRBV4-3 CASSQEWQGANTQYF TGCGCCAGCAGCCAAGAATGGCAGGGGGCAAATACGCAGTATTTT
TRBD2 TRBJ2-7 - TRBV7-2 CASSHTDRGGYEQYF TGTGCCAGCAGCCACACGGACCGCGGGGGCTACGAGCAGTACTTC
- TRBJ1-1 - TRBV5-4 CASGAGAAFF TGTGCCAGTGGAGCGGGGGCGGCTTTCTTT
- TRBJ1-2 - TRBV5-6 CASSSGGEHRADGYTF TGTGCCAGCAGCTCCGGTGGAGAACACAGGGCGGACGGCTACACCTTC
- TRBJ2-5 once TRBV10-3 CAIKGWEETQYF TGTGCCATCAAGGGGTGGGAAGAGACCCAGTACTTC
- TRBJ1-2 - TRBV25-1 CASSPTGRVHGYTF TGTGCCAGCAGTCCCACCGGCAGGGTCCATGGCTACACCTTC
- TRBJ2-7 once TRBV6-1 CASSGPHRGSRGGLGEQYF TGTGCCAGCAGTGGCCCCCACAGGGGCTCCAGGGGGGGACTAGGGGAGCAGTACTTC